This T cell receptor (beta chain) was sequenced during a study of OX40 agonist ivuxolimab in advanced cancers. Excluded were patients having autoimmune disease history or systemic immunosuppression. CDR1 is GTSNPN, CDR2 SVGIG, per germline (reference sequence). This CDR3 spans 15 amino acids. Trimming cost V 4 bases and J 2 bases, with 14 bases left between them. Only in-frame clones appear in the TCRdb table, and some are missing; sequencing was by immunoSEQ multiplex PCR. The sample lists more than 80,000 clones; about nine tenths were seen once. General study findings and limits: Some patients without response likewise showed low normalized clonal expansion. Circulating CD4+ and CD8+ T cells showed clonal expansion by week 6 at 0.1 to 3.0 mg/kg.

A note on this clone: The antigen is not known.

V is TRBV30 and J is TRBJ2-2; a weak D match, TRBD1 (6 bases). The material sequenced was CD4+ or CD8+ T cells sorted from blood, taken in a trial of the OX40 agonist ivuxolimab. The TCR was taken from an adult with an advanced solid tumor such as melanoma, head and neck, liver or kidney cancer. The CDR3 coding sequence is TGTGCCTGGACTACCCAGGGGCGAAACACCGGGGAGCTGTTTTTT. This encodes CAWTTQGRNTGELFF.